Listed below are T cell receptor beta chains from one sample, sequenced in a study of T cells in localized non-small cell lung cancer. Generated by immunoSEQ multiplex PCR, the TCRdb table keeps only in-frame clones and is missing some. The profile shows fewer than 12,000 clones, around 83% of them singletons. Sequencing was performed on peripheral blood, taken before any cancer treatment. The source of these receptors is a male donor older than 55 with stage III lung adenocarcinoma. CDR3s include the opening cysteine and the closing phenylalanine or tryptophan. A D gene is named only where the DNA matches it firmly. Not all rows give a size; the values are once, few, many and, for expanded clones, a class.

abundance	j_gene	v_gene	d_gene	CDR3aa	CDR3nt
NA	TRBJ1-4	TRBV28	TRBD1	CASSLGARTGGGEKLFF	TGTGCCAGCAGCTTAGGGGCACGGACAGGGGGAGGTGAAAAACTGTTTTTT
NA	TRBJ2-3	TRBV5-1	TRBD2	CASRVAGGPGDTQYF	TGCGCCAGCAGGGTAGCGGGGGGGCCTGGAGATACGCAGTATTTT
NA	TRBJ2-5	TRBV4-3	NA	CASSQVWKDSYGETQYF	TGCGCCAGCAGCCAAGTCTGGAAGGACTCCTACGGGGAGACCCAGTACTTC
NA	TRBJ2-6	TRBV4-3	NA	CASSQFSGANVLTF	TGCGCCAGCAGCCAATTCTCTGGGGCCAACGTCCTGACTTTC
NA	TRBJ2-7	TRBV29-1	NA	CSVEGGSTGNEQYF	TGCAGCGTTGAAGGCGGGTCAACCGGGAACGAGCAGTACTTC
NA	TRBJ2-2	TRBV9	TRBD1	CASSGGTGNTGELFF	TGTGCCAGCAGCGGGGGGACAGGGAACACCGGGGAGCTGTTTTTT
NA	TRBJ2-7	TRBV18	NA	CASSPGGLLNEQYF	TGTGCCAGCTCACCGGGGGGGCTCCTCAACGAGCAGTACTTC
NA	TRBJ2-3	TRBV10-3	NA	CAISFDGGPGTDTQYF	TGTGCCATCAGTTTTGACGGAGGTCCGGGGACAGATACGCAGTATTTT
NA	TRBJ2-2	TRBV11-2	NA	CASSFTQGTGELFF	TGTGCCAGCAGTTTTACCCAGGGTACCGGGGAGCTGTTTTTT
NA	TRBJ1-5	TRBV10-3	NA	CAISEPTGLISNQPQHF	TGTGCCATCAGTGAGCCTACGGGGTTAATTAGCAATCAGCCCCAGCATTTT
NA	TRBJ2-2	TRBV7-2	NA	CASSLESWGRTGELFF	TGTGCCAGCAGCTTAGAGAGCTGGGGGCGGACCGGGGAGCTGTTTTTT
NA	TRBJ2-5	TRBV19	TRBD1	CASSIITTGKETQYF	TGTGCCAGTAGTATCATAACGACAGGGAAAGAGACCCAGTACTTC
NA	TRBJ1-5	TRBV6-6	NA	CASTPRAASNQPQHF	TGTGCCAGCACCCCCAGGGCAGCTAGCAATCAGCCCCAGCATTTT
once	TRBJ2-1	TRBV27	TRBD1	CASSSRITGGHGNEQFF	TGTGCCAGCAGTTCTCGCATAACAGGGGGACACGGCAATGAGCAGTTCTTC
once	TRBJ2-7	TRBV6-5	NA	CASKERAQYEQYF	TGTGCCAGCAAGGAGCGGGCTCAGTACGAGCAGTACTTC
large	TRBJ1-1	TRBV10-3	NA	CATKWFWGLNTEAFF	TGTGCCACGAAGTGGTTCTGGGGATTGAACACTGAAGCTTTCTTT
NA	TRBJ1-6	TRBV7-2	TRBD1	CASSRGQGRDSPLHF	TGTGCCAGCAGCCGTGGACAGGGAAGGGATTCACCCCTCCACTTT
few	TRBJ2-2	TRBV5-1	NA	CASSWREGTGELFF	TGCGCCAGCAGCTGGAGAGAAGGGACCGGGGAGCTGTTTTTT
NA	TRBJ1-3	TRBV7-7	TRBD1	CASSLAQGADTIYF	TGTGCTAGCAGCTTAGCCCAGGGGGCTGACACCATATATTTT
NA	TRBJ1-1	TRBV2	NA	CASSEQENTEAFF	TGTGCCAGCAGTGAACAAGAGAACACTGAAGCTTTCTTT
NA	TRBJ2-7	TRBV2	NA	CASSEDDRGNSEQYF	TGTGCCAGCAGTGAAGACGACCGCGGGAACAGCGAGCAGTACTTC
NA	TRBJ2-2	TRBV5-1	TRBD2	CASSSQLAGDTGELFF	TGCGCCAGCAGCTCCCAACTAGCGGGAGACACCGGGGAGCTGTTTTTT
NA	TRBJ2-1	TRBV27	TRBD1	CASSLSATGGSYNEQFF	TGTGCCAGCAGTTTATCAGCGACAGGGGGTAGCTACAATGAGCAGTTCTTC
NA	TRBJ1-2	TRBV5-5	NA	CASSLGATGAGYTF	TGTGCCAGCAGCTTGGGGGCTACAGGCGCTGGCTACACCTTC
NA	TRBJ1-3	TRBV9	NA	CASSVGGRSSGNTIYF	TGTGCCAGCAGCGTAGGGGGACGGTCCTCTGGAAACACCATATATTTT
NA	TRBJ2-6	TRBV6-1	NA	CASSEDLPGYSGANVLTF	TGTGCCAGCAGTGAGGACCTTCCAGGGTATTCTGGGGCCAACGTCCTGACTTTC
NA	TRBJ1-1	TRBV5-1	TRBD1	CASSSDRGQTEAFF	TGCGCCAGCAGCTCCGACAGGGGGCAGACTGAAGCTTTCTTT
NA	TRBJ2-1	TRBV7-3	NA	CASSQDSSSYNEQFF	TGTGCCAGCAGCCAAGACAGCTCGAGTTACAATGAGCAGTTCTTC
NA	TRBJ1-2	TRBV25-1	NA	CASSAGGRDYGYTF	TGTGCCAGCAGCGCCGGGGGGAGGGACTATGGCTACACCTTC
NA	TRBJ1-5	TRBV6-1	NA	CASGFRGDNQPQHF	TGTGCCAGCGGGTTTCGGGGCGACAATCAGCCCCAGCATTTT
once	TRBJ1-1	TRBV10-3	NA	CAISEDGGARAFF	TGTGCCATCAGTGAAGACGGCGGGGCGCGAGCTTTCTTT
NA	TRBJ1-1	TRBV9	NA	CASSVAGRMNTEAFF	TGTGCCAGCAGCGTAGCAGGGCGCATGAACACTGAAGCTTTCTTT
NA	TRBJ2-2	TRBV5-1	NA	CASSVTGPGTGELFF	TGCGCCAGCTCGGTGACCGGACCCGGGACCGGGGAGCTGTTTTTT
NA	TRBJ2-1	TRBV18	TRBD2	CASSPGLALYNEQFF	TGTGCCAGCTCACCGGGACTAGCGTTATACAATGAGCAGTTCTTC
NA	TRBJ1-2	TRBV28	NA	CASSLGIGGYGYTF	TGTGCCAGCAGTTTAGGGATCGGAGGATATGGCTACACCTTC
NA	TRBJ1-3	TRBV12-5	NA	CASGGSGNTIYF	TGTGCTAGTGGCGGCTCTGGAAACACCATATATTTT
NA	TRBJ1-1	TRBV27	NA	CASGRGTEAFF	TGTGCCAGCGGTAGGGGCACTGAAGCTTTCTTT
NA	TRBJ1-5	TRBV19	NA	CASSRGLGPQHF	TGTGCCAGTAGTAGGGGCCTAGGGCCCCAGCATTTT
NA	TRBJ2-1	TRBV5-4	TRBD2	CASSLGTSVYNEQFF	TGTGCCAGCAGCTTGGGGACTAGCGTCTACAATGAGCAGTTCTTC
NA	TRBJ1-2	TRBV25-1	NA	CASSPPGRPNYGYTF	TGTGCCAGCAGTCCGCCGGGACGGCCAAACTATGGCTACACCTTC
NA	TRBJ2-3	TRBV5-6	NA	CASSLAMIALERNTQYF	TGTGCCAGCAGCTTGGCCATGATCGCGCTGGAGAGGAATACGCAGTATTTT
NA	TRBJ2-3	TRBV27	TRBD2	CASTRGGARTDTQYF	TGTGCCAGCACCCGGGGGGGGGCGCGGACAGATACGCAGTATTTT
NA	TRBJ1-5	TRBV6-5	NA	CASSEGHHTQHF	TGTGCCAGCAGTGAAGGGCACCATACCCAGCATTTT
once	TRBJ1-2	TRBV11-2	TRBD1	CASSFGRRGPSGYTF	TGTGCCAGCAGCTTTGGCCGAAGGGGGCCGAGTGGCTACACCTTC
NA	TRBJ2-2	TRBV11-3	NA	CASSPSVYGQLFF	TGTGCCAGCAGCCCCAGTGTTTACGGGCAGCTGTTTTTT
NA	TRBJ2-1	TRBV19	NA	CASSIVGRYDDEQFF	TGTGCCAGTAGTATAGTTGGGAGGTATGATGATGAGCAGTTCTTC
NA	TRBJ1-5	TRBV5-4	NA	CASSLAPGQPQHF	TGTGCCAGCAGCTTGGCCCCGGGACAGCCCCAGCATTTT
NA	TRBJ2-2	TRBV4-1	NA	CASSQDPGSNTGELFF	TGCGCCAGCAGCCAAGATCCGGGGTCTAACACCGGGGAGCTGTTTTTT
NA	TRBJ1-2	TRBV28	TRBD1	CASSSTGRKGYTF	TGTGCCAGCAGTTCGACAGGGCGCAAGGGCTACACCTTC
NA	TRBJ2-5	TRBV10-1	TRBD1	CANFVGQGEETQYF	TGCGCCAATTTTGTAGGGCAGGGGGAGGAGACCCAGTACTTC
NA	TRBJ1-4	TRBV6-5	TRBD1	CASSLTGTGEKLFF	TGTGCCAGCAGTTTGACAGGGACTGGAGAAAAACTGTTTTTT